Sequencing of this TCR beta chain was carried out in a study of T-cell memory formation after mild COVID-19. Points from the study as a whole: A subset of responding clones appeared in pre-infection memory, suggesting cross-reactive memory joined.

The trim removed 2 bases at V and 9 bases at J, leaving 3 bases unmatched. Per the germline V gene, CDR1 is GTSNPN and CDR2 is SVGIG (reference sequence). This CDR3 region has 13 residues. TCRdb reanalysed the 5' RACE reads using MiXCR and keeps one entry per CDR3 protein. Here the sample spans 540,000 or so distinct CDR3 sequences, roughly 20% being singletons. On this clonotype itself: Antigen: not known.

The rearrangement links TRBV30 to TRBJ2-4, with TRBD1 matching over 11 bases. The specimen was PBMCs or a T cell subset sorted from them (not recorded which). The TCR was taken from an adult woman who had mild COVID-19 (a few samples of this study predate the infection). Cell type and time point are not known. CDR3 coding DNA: TGTGCCTGGAGTACGGACAGGGGGCCCATTCAGTACTTC. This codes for CAWSTDRGPIQYF.